This is a list of T cell receptor delta chains from one sample in a study of gamma-delta chains in newborns, infants, children. TCRdb redid clone calling on the reads using CATT. This table holds around 2,000 delta-chain clones, roughly 1.5% found once. The material sequenced was blood. These TCRs come from a child who was a newborn, infant or young child, either healthy, febrile or measles-vaccinated (not recorded which). Both conserved end residues are part of each CDR3. A D gene is named only where the DNA matches it firmly. The size entry is marked missing in some rows and otherwise reads once, few, many or a size class.

clone_size | d_call | j_call | v_call | cdr3_aa | cdr3_nt
medium-sized | TRDD3 | TRDJ1 | TRDV1 | CALGELIPNVYWGNLYTDKLIF | TGTGCTCTTGGGGAACTTATTCCTAACGTCTACTGGGGGAACTTATACACCGATAAACTCATCTTT
medium-sized | NA | TRDJ1 | TRDV1 | CALGELGPSYIDWGPGTDKLIF | TGTGCTCTTGGGGAACTGGGGCCTTCCTACATCGACTGGGGGCCTGGTACCGATAAACTCATCTTT
large | NA | TRDJ1 | TRDV1 | CALGEPPVIWGSGTDKLIF | TGTGCTCTTGGGGAACCCCCTGTTATATGGGGATCCGGGACCGATAAACTCATCTTT
medium-sized | TRDD3 | TRDJ1 | TRDV1 | CALGEPPSIPWGPTGTDKLIF | TGTGCTCTTGGGGAACCCCCCTCAATCCCCTGGGGGCCCACGGGGACCGATAAACTCATCTTT
large | NA | TRDJ1 | TRDV1 | CALGELPTRGYWDPNTDKLIF | TGTGCTCTTGGGGAACTTCCTACGCGGGGGTACTGGGACCCTAACACCGATAAACTCATCTTT
large | NA | TRDJ1 | TRDV1 | CALGEPVATRRGLTYTDKLIF | TGTGCTCTTGGGGAACCCGTCGCCACGCGGCGGGGCCTAACGTACACCGATAAACTCATCTTT
few | TRDD3 | TRDJ1 | TRDV2 | CACDARFYVPGGRRHTDKLIF | TGTGCCTGTGACGCCCGATTCTACGTCCCTGGGGGACGCCGCCACACCGATAAACTCATCTTT
NA | NA | TRDJ1 | TRDV1 | CALGDRPHREGYPTTDKLIF | TGTGCTCTCGGGGATCGGCCTCATCGAGAGGGGTACCCGACAACCGATAAACTCATCTTT
few | TRDD3 | TRDJ1 | TRDV1 | CALGELRAVLLTGGYTDKLTF | TGTGCTCTTGGGGAACTTCGGGCGGTACTACTTACTGGGGGATACACCGATAAACTTACCTTT
few | TRDD3 | TRDJ3 | TRDV2 | CACDTGGYSWDTRQMFF | TGTGCCTGTGACACCGGGGGATACTCCTGGGACACCCGACAGATGTTTTTC
medium-sized | TRDD3 | TRDJ1 | TRDV1 | CALGTRLVPLYWGIGGELIF | TGTGCTCTTGGGACTCGTTTGGTTCCCTTGTACTGGGGGATAGGTGGTGAACTCATCTTT
medium-sized | TRDD3 | TRDJ1 | TRDV1 | CALGVAPLRPTRVGWGTSTDKLIF | TGTGCTCTTGGGGTCGCACCGTTACGTCCTACTCGGGTTGGCTGGGGGACGTCCACCGATAAACTCATCTTT
large | TRDD3 | TRDJ1 | TRDV1 | CALGEIRSYPVLTGGYLATDKLIF | TGTGCTCTTGGGGAGATACGTTCCTACCCAGTTCTCACTGGGGGATACTTGGCCACCGATAAACTCATCTTT
large | TRDD3 | TRDJ1 | TRDV1 | CALGARVRGIRFGKLIF | TGTGCTCTTGGGGCCCGGGTAAGGGGGATACGCTTTGGTAAACTCATCTTT
medium-sized | TRDD3 | TRDJ1 | TRDV1 | CALGEFPTLGGYVHKLIF | TGTGCTCTTGGGGAATTTCCTACCCTTGGGGGATACGTGCATAAACTCATCTTT
NA | TRDD3 | TRDJ1 | TRDV1 | CALGEPPAPMGDTPYTDKLIF | TGTGCTCTTGGGGAACCGCCCGCTCCGATGGGGGATACGCCTTACACAGATAAACTCATCTTT